This T cell receptor beta chain derives from a study of CD8 T cells in ankylosing spondylitis. V was shortened by 6 bases and J by 0 bases, with 12 bases between the two germline ends. CDR3 length: 15 residues. CDR1 and CDR2 from the germline V gene are LNHDA and SQIVND (reference sequence). A note on this clonotype: As yet, its antigen is unknown.

Library preparation for TCR beta used quantitative 5'-RACE with molecular barcodes. TCRdb independently ran MiXCR on the 5' RACE reads; one entry per CDR3 protein. The sample holds around 300,000 distinct CDR3 sequences, around 10% seen once. Study results and limitations: A motif of fewer than ten highly homologous TCR beta variants was seen as apparently characteristic of ankylosing spondylitis blood.

V is TRBV19 and J is TRBJ1-3; the D is unclear. This TCR derives from a female donor with ankylosing spondylitis or in good health (not recorded which). Sequenced input: blood, either unsorted or a sorted T cell fraction (not recorded which). CDR3 DNA sequence: TGTGCCAGTAGAGGGAGGATTGTCTCTGGAAACACCATATATTTT. Protein product: CASRGRIVSGNTIYF.